This TCR beta chain was observed in a study of neurological immune-mediated disorders. This clonotype has at least ten counts. The antigen is unknown. Study-wide points: Patients with HTLV-1-associated myelopathy showed the most TCR clonal expansion. Those with multiple sclerosis showed the least, falling below healthy controls.

The cDNA was synthesized by means of template-switch 5'RACE, which was carried out with 10-nucleotide random UMIs. MiXCR was run by TCRdb on the 5' RACE reads, yielding one entry per CDR3 protein. The sample includes 93,000 or so distinct CDR3 sequences, about 10% seen only once; the top ten take approximately 3.4%. Noted time point: longitudinal time-point 3. The unsorted libraries were produced from 2 million PBMCs held at -80 C. The CDR3 contains 15 residues. In germline, CDR1 is MNHEY, CDR2 SVGEGT. Deletions cut 6 bases from V and 1 base from J, with 16 bases between. Sequencing input: PBMCs. V usage is TRBV6-2 or TRBV6-3 and J usage is TRBJ2-7; weak D call: TRBD1 (6 bases). This TCR was recovered from a female donor with HTLV-1-associated myelopathy (HAM/TSP). CDR3 coding DNA: TGTGCCAGCAGCCTTACAGGGATGGGGTCCTACGAGCAGTACTTC. Protein: CASSLTGMGSYEQYF.